One sample yielded the 9 T cell receptor beta chains listed below, sequenced in a study of blood T cell repertoires in COVID-19. Assay used: immunoSEQ multiplex PCR; TCRdb lists only in-frame clones, some missing. Of 350,000 or so clones listed, more than 70% are singletons. The sample was peripheral blood. Receptors were obtained from a woman in her 30s with COVID-19, enrolled during active disease.

The V gene is TRBV30, the J gene TRBJ2-7; TRBD2 matches 9 bases. This CDR3 contains 15 residues. The J segment lost 0 bases and the V segment lost 0 bases, leaving 3 bases of the junction unmatched. Germline values: CDR1 GTSNPN, CDR2 SVGIG (reference sequence). CDR3 amino acids: CAWSVRAGGSYEQYF. DNA for the CDR3: TGTGCCTGGAGTGTAAGAGCGGGAGGCTCCTACGAGCAGTACTTC.

The V gene is TRBV19, the J gene TRBJ2-2; tentative D call: TRBD2 (5 bases). The CDR3 runs to 14 residues. V shed 2 bases and J shed 4 bases, with 8 bases lying between them. Germline lookup yields CDR1 LNHDA and CDR2 SQIVND (reference sequence). CDR3 sequence (DNA): TGTGCCAGTAGTATATTAGGGAGCACCGGGGAGCTGTTTTTT. Its translation: CASSILGSTGELFF.

Comments on this clone: The same CDR3 arises from other DNA sequences in this sample as well. The V and J genes are TRBV6-5 and TRBJ1-5; possible D gene TRBD1, 6 bases. This CDR3 is built from 14 residues. The germline CDR1 and CDR2 sequences are MNHEY and SVGAGI. The V end was cut by 6 bases, the J end by 3 bases, with 12 bases between. Here the CDR3 DNA reads TGTGCCAGCAGCCCGACAGGACTCAATCAGCCCCAGCATTTT. Translation: CASSPTGLNQPQHF.

This clone was seen just once. The chain links TRBV19 to TRBJ2-7; TRBD2 is a possible D gene (5 bases). The CDR3 sequence is 13 residues long. CDR1 is LNHDA and CDR2 is SQIVND in the germline V gene (reference sequence). V lost 1 base and J 4 bases, leaving 8 bases between the germline ends. The CDR3 here is CASSIAGDYEQYF. The DNA of the CDR3 is TGTGCCAGTAGTATAGCCGGGGATTACGAGCAGTACTTC.

The V call is TRBV2, the J call TRBJ2-1, with 9 bases fitting TRBD1. Germline trimming cut 4 bases from V and 9 bases from J; bases unmatched to any gene: 10. Germline V lookup: CDR1 SNHLY, CDR2 FYNNEI. The CDR3 sequence is 15 residues long. CDR3 region: CASSVRDRDITEQFF. CDR3 DNA: TGTGCCAGCAGTGTTCGGGACAGGGATATCACTGAGCAGTTCTTC.

This clone has only a few counts. The chain uses TRBV7-3 and TRBJ2-2, with D possibly matching TRBD2 (5 bases). This CDR3 is 13 amino acids long. The V gene's germline CDR1 is SGHTA and CDR2 FQGTGA. The ends were cut back, 5 bases at V and 6 bases at J, with 10 bases in the middle. This CDR3 is CASSPPGSGELFF. The CDR3 DNA is TGTGCCAGCAGCCCCCCGGGGTCCGGGGAGCTGTTTTTT.

For the CDR3, the DNA is TGTGCCAGCAGCTTAGGAAAACTTCAAGAGACCCAGTACTTC. It translates to CASSLGKLQETQYF. The V call is TRBV11-2, the J call TRBJ2-5; D not certain. The CDR3 runs 14 residues. Germline CDR1 and CDR2: SGHAT and FQNNGV. Trimming stripped 1 base from V and 2 bases from J, with 8 bases between.

The V and J genes are TRBV12-3 or TRBV12-4 and TRBJ2-2, with D perhaps matching TRBD1 (6 bases). Trimming took off 6 bases at V and 5 bases at J, with 10 bases between the two ends. This CDR3 region has 13 residues. Here the CDR3 DNA reads TGTGCCAGCAGGATCAGGGGTACCGGGGAGCTGTTTTTT. Encoded protein: CASRIRGTGELFF.

This chain uses TRBV28 with TRBJ2-1, with 12 positions matching TRBD1. Germline loops: CDR1 MDHEN, CDR2 SYDVKM. CDR3 length: 20 residues. J lost 2 bases, V lost 7 bases, and 18 bases had no gene match. CDR3 region: CASTRWGLRGQGAPYNEQFF. The CDR3 DNA sequence: TGTGCCAGCACCCGATGGGGGCTGAGGGGACAGGGGGCGCCCTACAATGAGCAGTTCTTC.